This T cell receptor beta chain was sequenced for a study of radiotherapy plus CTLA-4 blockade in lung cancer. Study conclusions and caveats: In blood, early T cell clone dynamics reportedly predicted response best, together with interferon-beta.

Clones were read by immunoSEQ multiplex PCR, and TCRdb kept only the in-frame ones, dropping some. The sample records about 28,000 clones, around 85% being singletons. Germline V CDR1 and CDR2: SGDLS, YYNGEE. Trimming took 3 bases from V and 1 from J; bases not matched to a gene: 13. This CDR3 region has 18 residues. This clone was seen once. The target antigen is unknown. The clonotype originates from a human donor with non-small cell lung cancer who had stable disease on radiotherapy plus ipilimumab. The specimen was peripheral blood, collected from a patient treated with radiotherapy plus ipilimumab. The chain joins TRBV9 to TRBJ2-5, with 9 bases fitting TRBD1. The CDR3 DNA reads TGTGCCAGCAGCGCCGATGGGACAGGGAGGGTGGGCCAAGAGACCCAGTACTTC. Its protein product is CASSADGTGRVGQETQYF.